This is a list of T cell receptor beta chains from one sample in a study of T cell responses to AZD1222 COVID-19 vaccine. The data were produced by immunoSEQ multiplex PCR, yet TCRdb's version contains in-frame clones alone and is incomplete. In the table there are about 130,000 clones, around 84% of which are singletons. Specimen: peripheral blood, collected on day 0 of AZD1222 vaccination. These TCRs come from an adult in good health. The CDR3 runs from the conserved cysteine through the conserved F or W. A D gene is named only where the DNA matches it firmly. Size is stated for part of the rows, as once, few or many counts, or as a class when the clone is expanded.

CDR3 DNA: TGCGCCAGCAGCCCCCGGACAGGGGAGTATGGCTACACCTTC; CDR3 protein: CASSPRTGEYGYTF; D gene: TRBD1; J gene: TRBJ1-2; V gene: TRBV4-1; clone size: NA
CDR3 DNA: TGTGCCAGCAGCGTAGCTGGACTAGCGGGAGGCGAGCAGTACTTC; CDR3 protein: CASSVAGLAGGEQYF; D gene: TRBD2; J gene: TRBJ2-7; V gene: TRBV9; clone size: NA
CDR3 DNA: TGTGCCAGTTCGGACAGGGGGGGTTACAATGAGCAGTTCTTC; CDR3 protein: CASSDRGGYNEQFF; D gene: TRBD1; J gene: TRBJ2-1; V gene: TRBV2; clone size: NA
CDR3 DNA: TGTGCCAGCAGCTTAGAGGACGCGAACACTGAAGCTTTCTTT; CDR3 protein: CASSLEDANTEAFF; D gene: NA; J gene: TRBJ1-1; V gene: TRBV7-9; clone size: NA
CDR3 DNA: TGTGCCAGCAGTTTATCTTCTGAAAAACTGTTTTTT; CDR3 protein: CASSLSSEKLFF; D gene: NA; J gene: TRBJ1-4; V gene: TRBV28; clone size: few
CDR3 DNA: TGCGCCAGCAGCCACTCCGGGAGGGTCCGCGAAAAACTGTTTTTT; CDR3 protein: CASSHSGRVREKLFF; D gene: NA; J gene: TRBJ1-4; V gene: TRBV4-1; clone size: NA
CDR3 DNA: TGTGCCAGCACCGGGAGGGAGAGCACAGATACGCAGTATTTT; CDR3 protein: CASTGRESTDTQYF; D gene: NA; J gene: TRBJ2-3; V gene: TRBV21-1; clone size: NA
CDR3 DNA: TGTGCCAGCAGTCCCTTGGGAGGGCGTAGTGAGCAGTTCTTC; CDR3 protein: CASSPLGGRSEQFF; D gene: TRBD2; J gene: TRBJ2-1; V gene: TRBV27; clone size: NA
CDR3 DNA: TGTGCCAGCTCACCTTTTCCGGGACCGAGCTCTGGAAACACCATATATTTT; CDR3 protein: CASSPFPGPSSGNTIYF; D gene: NA; J gene: TRBJ1-3; V gene: TRBV18; clone size: NA
CDR3 DNA: TGTGCCAGCAGGCCCGGGGGGCTTGGCAATCAGCCCCAGCATTTT; CDR3 protein: CASRPGGLGNQPQHF; D gene: NA; J gene: TRBJ1-5; V gene: TRBV2; clone size: NA
CDR3 DNA: TGCGCCAGCAGTGAGGGCAGGGGGCGTGAGAATGAAAAACTGTTTTTT; CDR3 protein: CASSEGRGRENEKLFF; D gene: TRBD1; J gene: TRBJ1-4; V gene: TRBV10-2; clone size: NA
CDR3 DNA: TGTGCCAGCAGAGAAGACAGTAAAATGGATGAAAAACTGTTTTTT; CDR3 protein: CASREDSKMDEKLFF; D gene: NA; J gene: TRBJ1-4; V gene: TRBV5-8; clone size: NA
CDR3 DNA: TGCGCCAGCAGCTTGCCCAACTCCTACGAGCAGTACTTC; CDR3 protein: CASSLPNSYEQYF; D gene: NA; J gene: TRBJ2-7; V gene: TRBV5-1; clone size: NA
CDR3 DNA: TGTGCCATCAGGCGGGAGGGCTACACCTTC; CDR3 protein: CAIRREGYTF; D gene: NA; J gene: TRBJ1-2; V gene: TRBV10-3; clone size: NA
CDR3 DNA: TGTGCCAGCAGTTCTACGAGACAGTACGAGCAGTACTTC; CDR3 protein: CASSSTRQYEQYF; D gene: NA; J gene: TRBJ2-7; V gene: TRBV6-5; clone size: NA
CDR3 DNA: TGTGCCAGCAGACCAGAAGACAGGGTACACTATGGCTACACCTTC; CDR3 protein: CASRPEDRVHYGYTF; D gene: TRBD1; J gene: TRBJ1-2; V gene: TRBV28; clone size: NA
CDR3 DNA: TGTGCCAGCAGGTCAGGGGCCTATGGCTACACCTTC; CDR3 protein: CASRSGAYGYTF; D gene: NA; J gene: TRBJ1-2; V gene: TRBV6-6; clone size: NA
CDR3 DNA: TGTGCCAGCAGCTTGGCGAGAGCGGGGGGACAAGAGACCCAGTACTTC; CDR3 protein: CASSLARAGGQETQYF; D gene: TRBD2; J gene: TRBJ2-5; V gene: TRBV5-4; clone size: NA
CDR3 DNA: TGTGCCAGCAGCTTAACGGGACGGTCCTATGGCTACACCTTC; CDR3 protein: CASSLTGRSYGYTF; D gene: NA; J gene: TRBJ1-2; V gene: TRBV5-8; clone size: NA
CDR3 DNA: TGTGCCAGCAGCGCTCAGACGGGGAGGCAGTTCTTC; CDR3 protein: CASSAQTGRQFF; D gene: NA; J gene: TRBJ2-1; V gene: TRBV7-2; clone size: NA
CDR3 DNA: TGTGCCAGCAGTCCCCGGGACAGGGGCTACGAGCAGTACTTC; CDR3 protein: CASSPRDRGYEQYF; D gene: TRBD1; J gene: TRBJ2-7; V gene: TRBV27; clone size: few
CDR3 DNA: TGTGCCAGCAGCCATCCCGGACAGGGGGCCCCGTACGAGCAGTACTTC; CDR3 protein: CASSHPGQGAPYEQYF; D gene: TRBD1; J gene: TRBJ2-7; V gene: TRBV14; clone size: NA
CDR3 DNA: TGTGCCAGCAGCCAAAGATGGACCCTAAGGGGGGAAACCGGGGAGCTGTTTTTT; CDR3 protein: CASSQRWTLRGETGELFF; D gene: NA; J gene: TRBJ2-2; V gene: TRBV7-7; clone size: NA
CDR3 DNA: TGCGCCAGCAGCGCGCCCGGGACTAGAAGCGAGCAGTACTTC; CDR3 protein: CASSAPGTRSEQYF; D gene: TRBD2; J gene: TRBJ2-7; V gene: TRBV5-1; clone size: once
CDR3 DNA: TGTGCCAGCAGCAAATTCAACCGGTATGAAGACTCCTATAATTCACCCCTCCACTTT; CDR3 protein: CASSKFNRYEDSYNSPLHF; D gene: NA; J gene: TRBJ1-6; V gene: TRBV21-1; clone size: NA
CDR3 DNA: TGTGCCAGCAGGCAGTGGTCTCTCCCCCAGTACTTC; CDR3 protein: CASRQWSLPQYF; D gene: NA; J gene: TRBJ2-5; V gene: TRBV2; clone size: NA
CDR3 DNA: TGTGCCACCAGTGGTGGCCTTGTCCCGGCCTACACAGATACGCAGTATTTT; CDR3 protein: CATSGGLVPAYTDTQYF; D gene: NA; J gene: TRBJ2-3; V gene: TRBV24-1; clone size: NA
CDR3 DNA: TGTGCCAACAAGAACGGGGACAGGGGGCCGGATGGCTACACCTTC; CDR3 protein: CANKNGDRGPDGYTF; D gene: TRBD1; J gene: TRBJ1-2; V gene: TRBV6-5; clone size: NA
CDR3 DNA: TGCAGCGTTGGAGGGGGACGGGGAACGTACGAGCAGTACTTC; CDR3 protein: CSVGGGRGTYEQYF; D gene: NA; J gene: TRBJ2-7; V gene: TRBV29-1; clone size: NA
CDR3 DNA: TGTGCCAGCAGTTTGACAGCAGGCTATGGCTACACCTTC; CDR3 protein: CASSLTAGYGYTF; D gene: NA; J gene: TRBJ1-2; V gene: TRBV6-5; clone size: NA
CDR3 DNA: TGTGCCAGCAGCCCCGACAGGGTGTACGAGCAGTACTTC; CDR3 protein: CASSPDRVYEQYF; D gene: TRBD1; J gene: TRBJ2-7; V gene: TRBV5-8; clone size: NA
CDR3 DNA: TGTGCCAGCAGTTCTAGCGGAAGCTCCTACAATGAGCAGTTCTTC; CDR3 protein: CASSSSGSSYNEQFF; D gene: TRBD2; J gene: TRBJ2-1; V gene: TRBV3-1/TRBV3-2; clone size: NA
CDR3 DNA: TGTGCCAGCAGCTTACTCGTAGGTCACTATGGCTACACCTTC; CDR3 protein: CASSLLVGHYGYTF; D gene: NA; J gene: TRBJ1-2; V gene: TRBV11-3; clone size: NA
CDR3 DNA: TGCGCCAGCAGCGTAGACAGGGCGAACACTGAAGCTTTCTTT; CDR3 protein: CASSVDRANTEAFF; D gene: TRBD1; J gene: TRBJ1-1; V gene: TRBV5-1; clone size: NA
CDR3 DNA: TGTGCCAGCAGTTACGTCCGGGACAGAAGCACAGATACGCAGTATTTT; CDR3 protein: CASSYVRDRSTDTQYF; D gene: TRBD1; J gene: TRBJ2-3; V gene: TRBV6-6; clone size: NA
CDR3 DNA: TGTGCCAGCAGCAAAGGTGGGGGGCCGCAAGAGACCCAGTACTTC; CDR3 protein: CASSKGGGPQETQYF; D gene: NA; J gene: TRBJ2-5; V gene: TRBV21-1; clone size: NA
CDR3 DNA: TGTGCCAGCAGCTTCCCCGGACGGTATGGCTACACCTTC; CDR3 protein: CASSFPGRYGYTF; D gene: NA; J gene: TRBJ1-2; V gene: TRBV5-6; clone size: NA
CDR3 DNA: TGTGCCAGCAGCTCCCCATTTGGGGAAAAACTGTTTTTT; CDR3 protein: CASSSPFGEKLFF; D gene: NA; J gene: TRBJ1-4; V gene: TRBV5-8; clone size: few
CDR3 DNA: TGTGCCAGCAGCTCTAGCGGGGGGGCCACCGGGGAGCTGTTTTTT; CDR3 protein: CASSSSGGATGELFF; D gene: TRBD2; J gene: TRBJ2-2; V gene: TRBV7-2; clone size: NA
CDR3 DNA: TGTGCCAGCAGGCCGGACAGTAACACTGAAGCTTTCTTT; CDR3 protein: CASRPDSNTEAFF; D gene: NA; J gene: TRBJ1-1; V gene: TRBV28; clone size: NA
CDR3 DNA: TGTGCCAGCAGTTTACCCGCGACAGGGGGCGACGAGCAGTACTTC; CDR3 protein: CASSLPATGGDEQYF; D gene: TRBD1; J gene: TRBJ2-7; V gene: TRBV28; clone size: few
CDR3 DNA: TGTGCCTCCGATTCGGGACAGGGCACAGATACGCAGTATTTT; CDR3 protein: CASDSGQGTDTQYF; D gene: TRBD1; J gene: TRBJ2-3; V gene: TRBV18; clone size: NA
CDR3 DNA: TGTGCCAGCACCGAACAGGGGGCAGGGAGGGGCTACACCTTC; CDR3 protein: CASTEQGAGRGYTF; D gene: TRBD1; J gene: TRBJ1-2; V gene: TRBV2; clone size: NA
CDR3 DNA: TGTGCCAGCAGCCCGTGGACTAGCGGCAACAATGAGCAGTTCTTC; CDR3 protein: CASSPWTSGNNEQFF; D gene: TRBD2; J gene: TRBJ2-1; V gene: TRBV9; clone size: NA
CDR3 DNA: TGCAGCGCACTAGCGGGGGGTAGCACAGATACGCAGTATTTT; CDR3 protein: CSALAGGSTDTQYF; D gene: TRBD2; J gene: TRBJ2-3; V gene: TRBV29-1; clone size: once
CDR3 DNA: TGTGCCAGCAGTGAATATCCCAGGAGTACCGGGGAGCTGTTTTTT; CDR3 protein: CASSEYPRSTGELFF; D gene: NA; J gene: TRBJ2-2; V gene: TRBV25-1; clone size: NA
CDR3 DNA: TGTGCCAGCAGCTATCTCCAAGAGACCCAGTACTTC; CDR3 protein: CASSYLQETQYF; D gene: NA; J gene: TRBJ2-5; V gene: TRBV5-4; clone size: NA
CDR3 DNA: TGCGCCAGCAGCCACTCCTACCTAGACGGGGAGCTGTTTTTT; CDR3 protein: CASSHSYLDGELFF; D gene: NA; J gene: TRBJ2-2; V gene: TRBV4-3; clone size: NA
CDR3 DNA: TGTGCCAGCAGTCACGGGACCCGGGGCCTCTATGGCTACACCTTC; CDR3 protein: CASSHGTRGLYGYTF; D gene: NA; J gene: TRBJ1-2; V gene: TRBV6-5; clone size: once
CDR3 DNA: TGTGCCAGCAGCCAAGATTTTGGGACAGGGTTTGATCAGCCCCAGCATTTT; CDR3 protein: CASSQDFGTGFDQPQHF; D gene: TRBD1; J gene: TRBJ1-5; V gene: TRBV3-1/TRBV3-2; clone size: NA